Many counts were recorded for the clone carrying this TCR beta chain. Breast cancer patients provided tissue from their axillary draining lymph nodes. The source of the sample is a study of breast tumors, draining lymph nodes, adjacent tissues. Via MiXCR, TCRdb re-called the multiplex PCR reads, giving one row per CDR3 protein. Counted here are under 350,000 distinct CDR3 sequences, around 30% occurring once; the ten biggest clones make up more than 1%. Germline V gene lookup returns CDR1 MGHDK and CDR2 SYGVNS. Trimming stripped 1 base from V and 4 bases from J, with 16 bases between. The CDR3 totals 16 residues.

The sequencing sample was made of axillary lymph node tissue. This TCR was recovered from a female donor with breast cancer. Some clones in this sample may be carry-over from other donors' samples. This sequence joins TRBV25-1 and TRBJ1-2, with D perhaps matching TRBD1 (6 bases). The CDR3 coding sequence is TGTGCCAGCAGTGAATTCCAGGGGCCTACATCCTATGGCTACACCTTC. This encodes CASSEFQGPTSYGYTF.